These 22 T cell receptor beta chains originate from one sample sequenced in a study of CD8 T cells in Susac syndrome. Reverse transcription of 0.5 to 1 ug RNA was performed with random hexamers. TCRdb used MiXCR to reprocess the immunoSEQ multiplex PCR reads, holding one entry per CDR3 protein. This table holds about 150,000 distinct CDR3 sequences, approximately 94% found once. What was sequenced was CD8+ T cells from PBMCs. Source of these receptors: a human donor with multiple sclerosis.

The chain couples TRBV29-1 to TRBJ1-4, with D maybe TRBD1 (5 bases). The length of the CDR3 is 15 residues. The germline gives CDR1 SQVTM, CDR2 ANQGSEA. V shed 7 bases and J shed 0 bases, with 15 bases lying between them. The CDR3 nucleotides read TGCAGCGCCCAGGCGAGGGACGCAACTAATGAAAAACTGTTTTTT. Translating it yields CSAQARDATNEKLFF.

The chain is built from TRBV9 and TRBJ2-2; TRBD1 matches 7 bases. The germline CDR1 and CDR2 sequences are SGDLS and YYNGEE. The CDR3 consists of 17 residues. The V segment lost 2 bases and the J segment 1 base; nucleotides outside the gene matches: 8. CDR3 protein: CASSVSRGTRNTGELFF. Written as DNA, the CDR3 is TGTGCCAGCAGCGTCAGCAGGGGGACGAGGAACACCGGGGAGCTGTTTTTT.

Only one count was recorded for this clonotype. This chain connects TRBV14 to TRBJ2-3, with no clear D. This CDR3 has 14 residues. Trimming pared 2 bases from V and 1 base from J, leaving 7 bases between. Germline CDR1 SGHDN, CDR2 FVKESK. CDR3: CASSQRLRTDTQYF. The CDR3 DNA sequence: TGTGCCAGCAGCCAAAGGCTGCGCACAGATACGCAGTATTTT.

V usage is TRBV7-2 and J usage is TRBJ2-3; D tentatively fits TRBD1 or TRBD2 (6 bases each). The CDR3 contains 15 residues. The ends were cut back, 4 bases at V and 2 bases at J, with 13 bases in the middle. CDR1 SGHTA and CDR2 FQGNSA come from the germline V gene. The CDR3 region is CASSSSGAYTDTQYF. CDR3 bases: TGTGCCAGCAGCTCCTCGGGGGCATACACAGATACGCAGTATTTT.

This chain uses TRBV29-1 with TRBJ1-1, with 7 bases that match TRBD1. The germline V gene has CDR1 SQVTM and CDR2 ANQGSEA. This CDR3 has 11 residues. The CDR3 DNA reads TGCCAGGGGACAGCGAACACTGAAGCTTTCTTT. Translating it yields CQGTANTEAFF.

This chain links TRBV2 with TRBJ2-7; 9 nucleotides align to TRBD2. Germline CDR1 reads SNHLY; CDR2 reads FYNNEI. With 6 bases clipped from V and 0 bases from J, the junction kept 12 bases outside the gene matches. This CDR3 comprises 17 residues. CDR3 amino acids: CASRGPLAGKSSYEQYF. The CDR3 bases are TGTGCCAGCAGAGGGCCCCTAGCGGGGAAAAGCTCCTACGAGCAGTACTTC.

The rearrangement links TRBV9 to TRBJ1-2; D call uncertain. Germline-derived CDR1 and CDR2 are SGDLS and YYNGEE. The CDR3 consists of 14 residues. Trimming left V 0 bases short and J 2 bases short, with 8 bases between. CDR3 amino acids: CASSVADTNYGYTF. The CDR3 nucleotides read TGTGCCAGCAGCGTAGCCGACACAAACTATGGCTACACCTTC.

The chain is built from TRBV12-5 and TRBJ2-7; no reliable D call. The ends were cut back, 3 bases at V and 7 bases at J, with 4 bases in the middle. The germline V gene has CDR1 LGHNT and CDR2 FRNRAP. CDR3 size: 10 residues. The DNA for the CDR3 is TGTGCTAGTGGTTTTGGAGAGCAGTACTTC. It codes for CASGFGEQYF.

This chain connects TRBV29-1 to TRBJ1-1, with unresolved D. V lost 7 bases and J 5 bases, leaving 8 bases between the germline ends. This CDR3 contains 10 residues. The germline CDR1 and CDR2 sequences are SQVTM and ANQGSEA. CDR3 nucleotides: TGCAGCGCCTCCGGTACTGAAGCTTTCTTT. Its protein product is CSASGTEAFF.

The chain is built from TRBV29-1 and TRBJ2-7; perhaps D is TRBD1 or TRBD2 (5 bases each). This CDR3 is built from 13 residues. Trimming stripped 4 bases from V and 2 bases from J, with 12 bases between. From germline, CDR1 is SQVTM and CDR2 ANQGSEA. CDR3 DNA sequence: TGCAGCGTTGGGGGGACCCCTGCCTACGAGCAGTACTTC. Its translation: CSVGGTPAYEQYF.

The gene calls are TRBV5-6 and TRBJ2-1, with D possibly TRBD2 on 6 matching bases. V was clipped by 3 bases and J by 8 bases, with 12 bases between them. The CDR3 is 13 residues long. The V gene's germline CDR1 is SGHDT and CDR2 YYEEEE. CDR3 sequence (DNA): TGTGCCAGCAGCTATGCGGGGTGGGATGAGCAGTTCTTC. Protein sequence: CASSYAGWDEQFF. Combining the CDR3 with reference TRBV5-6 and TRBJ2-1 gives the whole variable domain DAGVTQSPTHLIKTRGQQVTLRCSPKSGHDTVSWYQQALGQGPQFIFQYYEEEERQRGNFPDRFSGHQFPNYSSELNVNALLLGDSALYLCASSYAGWDEQFFGPGTRLTVL.

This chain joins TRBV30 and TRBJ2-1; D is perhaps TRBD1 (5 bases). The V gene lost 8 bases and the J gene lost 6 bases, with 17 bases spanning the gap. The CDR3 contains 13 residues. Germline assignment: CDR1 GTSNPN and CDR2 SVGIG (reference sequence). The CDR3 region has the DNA TGTGCCCTTGTAGGGGTAAGGGGCAATGAGCAGTTCTTC. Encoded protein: CALVGVRGNEQFF.

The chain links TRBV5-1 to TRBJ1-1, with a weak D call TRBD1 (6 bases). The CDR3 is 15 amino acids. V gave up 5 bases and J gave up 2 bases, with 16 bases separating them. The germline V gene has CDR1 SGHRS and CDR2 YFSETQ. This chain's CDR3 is CASRQTGRGNTEAFF. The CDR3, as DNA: TGCGCCAGCAGACAGACGGGCAGGGGCAACACTGAAGCTTTCTTT.

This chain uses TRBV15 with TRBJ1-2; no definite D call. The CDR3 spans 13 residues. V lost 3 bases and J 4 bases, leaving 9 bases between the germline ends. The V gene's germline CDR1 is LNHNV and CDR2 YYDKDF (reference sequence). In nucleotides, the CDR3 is TGTGCCACCAGCAGCAGAACAGTCTATGGCTACACCTTC. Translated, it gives CATSSRTVYGYTF.

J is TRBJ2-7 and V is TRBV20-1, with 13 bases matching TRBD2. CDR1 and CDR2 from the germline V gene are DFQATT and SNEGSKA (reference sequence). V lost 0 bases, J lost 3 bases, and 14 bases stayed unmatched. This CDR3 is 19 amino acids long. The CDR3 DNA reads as TGCAGTGCTAGAGACGCGACTAGCGGGGGGACCGCGGCCCACTACGAGCAGTACTTC. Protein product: CSARDATSGGTAAHYEQYF.

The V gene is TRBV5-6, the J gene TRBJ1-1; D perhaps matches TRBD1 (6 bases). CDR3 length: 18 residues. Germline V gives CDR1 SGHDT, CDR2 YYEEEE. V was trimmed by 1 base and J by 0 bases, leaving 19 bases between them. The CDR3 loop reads CASSLSRALTGLNTEAFF. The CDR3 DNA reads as TGTGCCAGCAGCTTGAGCCGAGCCCTTACAGGGTTGAACACTGAAGCTTTCTTT.

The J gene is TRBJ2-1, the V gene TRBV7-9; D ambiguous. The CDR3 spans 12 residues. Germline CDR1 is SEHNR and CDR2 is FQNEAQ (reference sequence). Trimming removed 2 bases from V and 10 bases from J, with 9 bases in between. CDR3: CASSLRVREQFF. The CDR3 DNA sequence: TGTGCCAGCAGCTTAAGAGTTAGAGAGCAGTTCTTC.

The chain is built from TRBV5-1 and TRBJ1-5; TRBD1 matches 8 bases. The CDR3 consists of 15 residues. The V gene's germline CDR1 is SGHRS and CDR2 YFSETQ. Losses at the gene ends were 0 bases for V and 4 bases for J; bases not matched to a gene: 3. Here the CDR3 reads CASSLAGQANQPQHF. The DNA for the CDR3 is TGCGCCAGCAGCTTGGCGGGACAGGCGAATCAGCCCCAGCATTTT. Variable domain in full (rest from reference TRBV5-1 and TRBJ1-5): KAGVTQTPRYLIKTRGQQVTLSCSPISGHRSVSWYQQTPGQGLQFLFEYFSETQRNKGNFPGRFSGRQFSNSRSEMNVSTLELGDSALYLCASSLAGQANQPQHFGDGTRLSIL.

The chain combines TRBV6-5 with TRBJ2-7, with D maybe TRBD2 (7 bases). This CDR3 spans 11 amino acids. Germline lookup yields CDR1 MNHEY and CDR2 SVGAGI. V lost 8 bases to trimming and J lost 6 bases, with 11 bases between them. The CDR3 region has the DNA TGTGCCAGCGGGGAGGGGGGCGAGCAGTACTTC. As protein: CASGEGGEQYF.

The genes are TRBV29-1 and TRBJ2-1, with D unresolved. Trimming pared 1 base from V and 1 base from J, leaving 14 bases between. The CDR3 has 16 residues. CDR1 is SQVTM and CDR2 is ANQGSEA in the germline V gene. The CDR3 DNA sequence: TGCAGCGTTGAAGGTTCATCCTTCGGTTCCTACAATGAGCAGTTCTTC. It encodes CSVEGSSFGSYNEQFF.

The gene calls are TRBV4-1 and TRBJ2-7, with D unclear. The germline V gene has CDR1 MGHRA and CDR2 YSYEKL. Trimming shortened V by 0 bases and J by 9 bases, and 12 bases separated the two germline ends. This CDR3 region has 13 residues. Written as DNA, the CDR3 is TGCGCCAGCAGCCAAGAAGAGTTCAAGGGGCAGTACTTC. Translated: CASSQEEFKGQYF.

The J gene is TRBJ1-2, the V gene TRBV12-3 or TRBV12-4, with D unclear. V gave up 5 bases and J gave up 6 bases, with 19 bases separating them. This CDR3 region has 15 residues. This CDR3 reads CASSPPGVSLNGYTF. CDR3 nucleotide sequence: TGTGCCAGCAGTCCCCCTGGAGTCTCCCTTAATGGCTACACCTTC.